The T cell receptor beta chain described here comes from a study of T cell responses to AZD1222 COVID-19 vaccine. Study context: Both about-4-week and about-12-week second-dose recipients were combined.

The CDR3 spans 16 residues. Germline V gene lookup returns CDR1 LNHDA and CDR2 SQIVND (reference sequence). V was clipped by 1 base and J by 1 base, with 11 bases between them. TCRdb keeps only in-frame clones here, not all; method: immunoSEQ multiplex PCR. This table holds over 100,000 clones, approximately 87% found once. Study-level results: It was only after the peak T cell response that any repertoires were sampled. Only six or seven AZD1222 recipients were seropositive at baseline.

In regard to this clone: Its matching antigen is unknown.

This receptor was taken from an adult in good health. The sample was peripheral blood, taken on day 0 of AZD1222 vaccination. The V and J genes are TRBV19 and TRBJ1-5; no reliable D call. CDR3 residues: CASSIASRSSNQPQHF. For the CDR3, the DNA is TGTGCCAGTAGTATAGCAAGCAGGAGCAGCAATCAGCCCCAGCATTTT.